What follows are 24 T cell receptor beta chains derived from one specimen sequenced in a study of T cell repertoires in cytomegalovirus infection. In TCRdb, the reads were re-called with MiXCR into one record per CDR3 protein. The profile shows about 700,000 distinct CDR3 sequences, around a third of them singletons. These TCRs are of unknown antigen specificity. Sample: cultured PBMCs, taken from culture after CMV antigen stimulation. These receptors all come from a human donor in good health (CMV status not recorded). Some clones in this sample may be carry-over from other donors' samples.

DNA for the CDR3: TGTGCCAGCAGGTCCGATTGGAACACTGAAGCTTTCTTT. Translation gives CASRSDWNTEAFF. The V gene is TRBV5-4, the J gene TRBJ1-1; D is unclear. Per the germline V gene, CDR1 is SGHNT and CDR2 is YYREEE (reference sequence). CDR3 size: 13 residues. Trimming shortened V by 5 bases and J by 1 base, and 9 bases separated the two germline ends.

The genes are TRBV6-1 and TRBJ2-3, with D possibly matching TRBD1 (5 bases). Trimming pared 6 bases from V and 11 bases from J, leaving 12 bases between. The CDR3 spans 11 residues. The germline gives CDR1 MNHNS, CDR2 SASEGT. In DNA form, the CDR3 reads TGTGCCAGCAGATTGACAGACCGGCAGTATTTT. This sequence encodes CASRLTDRQYF.

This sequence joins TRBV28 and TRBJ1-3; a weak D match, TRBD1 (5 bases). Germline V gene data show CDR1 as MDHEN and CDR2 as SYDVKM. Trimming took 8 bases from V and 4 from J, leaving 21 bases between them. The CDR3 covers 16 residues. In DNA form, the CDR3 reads TGTGCCAGCTGTCGTTGGGGGATCGGTTCGGGAAACACCATATATTTT. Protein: CASCRWGIGSGNTIYF.

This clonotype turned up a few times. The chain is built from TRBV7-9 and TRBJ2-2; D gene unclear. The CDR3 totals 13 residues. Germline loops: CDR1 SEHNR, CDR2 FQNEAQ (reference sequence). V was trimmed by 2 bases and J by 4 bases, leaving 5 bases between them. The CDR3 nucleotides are TGTGCCAGCAGCTTATTGATCACCGGGGAGCTGTTTTTT. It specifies CASSLLITGELFF.

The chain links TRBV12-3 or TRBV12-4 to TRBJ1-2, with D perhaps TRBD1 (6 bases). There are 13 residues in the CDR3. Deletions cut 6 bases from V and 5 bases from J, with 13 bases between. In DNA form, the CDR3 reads TGTGCCAGCAGGGCAGGGGAGTCTTATGGCTACACCTTC. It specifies CASRAGESYGYTF.

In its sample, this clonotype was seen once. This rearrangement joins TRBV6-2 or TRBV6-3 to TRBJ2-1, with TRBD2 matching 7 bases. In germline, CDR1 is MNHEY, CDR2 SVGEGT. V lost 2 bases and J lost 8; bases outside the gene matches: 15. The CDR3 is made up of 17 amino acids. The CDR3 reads CASSYDQRREPRDEQFF. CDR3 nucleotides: TGTGCCAGCAGTTACGATCAGAGGCGGGAGCCGCGGGATGAGCAGTTCTTC.

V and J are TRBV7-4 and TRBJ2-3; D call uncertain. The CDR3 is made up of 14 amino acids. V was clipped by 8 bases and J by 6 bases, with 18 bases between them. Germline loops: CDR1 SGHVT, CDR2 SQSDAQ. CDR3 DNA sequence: TGTGCCAGCGTAAAAGTGGGCCCCGGGGATACGCAGTATTTT. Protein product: CASVKVGPGDTQYF.

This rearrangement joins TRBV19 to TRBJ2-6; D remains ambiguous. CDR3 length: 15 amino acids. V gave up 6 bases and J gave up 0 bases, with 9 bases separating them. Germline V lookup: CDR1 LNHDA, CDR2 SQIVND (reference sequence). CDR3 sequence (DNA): TGTGCCAGTAGGGTCGGCTACTCTGGGGCCAACGTCCTGACTTTC. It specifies CASRVGYSGANVLTF.

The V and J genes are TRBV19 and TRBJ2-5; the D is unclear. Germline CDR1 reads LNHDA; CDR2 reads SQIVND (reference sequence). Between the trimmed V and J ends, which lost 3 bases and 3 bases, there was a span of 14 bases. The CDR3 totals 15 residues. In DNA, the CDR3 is TGTGCCAGTAGTATTTTGGGCGGTCTGGAAGAGACCCAGTACTTC. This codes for CASSILGGLEETQYF. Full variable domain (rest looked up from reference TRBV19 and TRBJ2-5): DGGITQSPKYLFRKEGQNVTLSCEQNLNHDAMYWYRQDPGQGLRLIYYSQIVNDFQKGDIAEGYSVSREKKESFPLTVTSAQKNPTAFYLCASSILGGLEETQYFGPGTRLLVL.

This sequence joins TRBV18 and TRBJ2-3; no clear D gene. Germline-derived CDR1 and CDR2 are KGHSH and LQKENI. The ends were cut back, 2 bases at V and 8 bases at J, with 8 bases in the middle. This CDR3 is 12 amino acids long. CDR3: CASSPSPFTQYF. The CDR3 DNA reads TGTGCCAGCTCACCAAGTCCCTTTACGCAGTATTTT. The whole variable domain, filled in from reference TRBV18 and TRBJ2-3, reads NAGVMQNPRHLVRRRGQEARLRCSPMKGHSHVYWYRQLPEEGLKFMVYLQKENIIDESGMPKERFSAEFPKEGPSILRIQQVVRGDSAAYFCASSPSPFTQYFGPGTRLTVL.

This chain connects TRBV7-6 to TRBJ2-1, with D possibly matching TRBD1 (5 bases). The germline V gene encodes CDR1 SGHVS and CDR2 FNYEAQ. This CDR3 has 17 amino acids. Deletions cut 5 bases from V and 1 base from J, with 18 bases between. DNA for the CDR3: TGTGCCAGCAGCCATGTTCAGGGTCCCGGTTCCTACAATGAGCAGTTCTTC. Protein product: CASSHVQGPGSYNEQFF.

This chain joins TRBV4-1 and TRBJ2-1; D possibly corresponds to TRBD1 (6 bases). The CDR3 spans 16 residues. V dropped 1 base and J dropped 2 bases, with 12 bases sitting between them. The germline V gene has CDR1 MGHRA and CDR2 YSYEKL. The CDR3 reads CASSQGRGSTYNEQFF. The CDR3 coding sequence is TGCGCCAGCAGCCAAGGTAGGGGGTCGACCTACAATGAGCAGTTCTTC.

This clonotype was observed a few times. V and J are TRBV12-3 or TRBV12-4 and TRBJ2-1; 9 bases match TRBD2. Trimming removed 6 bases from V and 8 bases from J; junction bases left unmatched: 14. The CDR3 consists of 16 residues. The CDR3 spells CASRLGLALSSDEQFF. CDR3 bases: TGTGCCAGCAGATTGGGACTAGCATTAAGTTCTGATGAGCAGTTCTTC.

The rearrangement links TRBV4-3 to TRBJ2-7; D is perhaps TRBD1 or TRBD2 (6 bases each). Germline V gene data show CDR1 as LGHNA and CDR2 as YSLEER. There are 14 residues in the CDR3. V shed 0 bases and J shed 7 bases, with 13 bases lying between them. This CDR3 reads CASSQDPGAREQYF. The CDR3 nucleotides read TGCGCCAGCAGCCAAGACCCGGGGGCTCGGGAGCAGTACTTC.

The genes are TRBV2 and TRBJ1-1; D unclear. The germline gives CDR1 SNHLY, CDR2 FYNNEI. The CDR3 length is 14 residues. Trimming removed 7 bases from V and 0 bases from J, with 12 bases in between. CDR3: CASNGGGLNTEAFF. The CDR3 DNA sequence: TGTGCCAGCAATGGAGGAGGGTTGAACACTGAAGCTTTCTTT. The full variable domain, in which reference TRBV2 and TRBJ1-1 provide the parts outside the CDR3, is EPEVTQTPSHQVTQMGQEVILRCVPISNHLYFYWYRQILGQKVEFLVSFYNNEISEKSEIFDDQFSVERPDGSNFTLKIRSTKLEDSAMYFCASNGGGLNTEAFFGQGTRLTVV.

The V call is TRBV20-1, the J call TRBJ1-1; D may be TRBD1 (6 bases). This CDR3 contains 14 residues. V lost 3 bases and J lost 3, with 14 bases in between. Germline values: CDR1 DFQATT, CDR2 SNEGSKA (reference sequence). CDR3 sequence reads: CSASPRDTHTEAFF. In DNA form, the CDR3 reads TGCAGTGCTAGTCCCCGGGACACACACACTGAAGCTTTCTTT.

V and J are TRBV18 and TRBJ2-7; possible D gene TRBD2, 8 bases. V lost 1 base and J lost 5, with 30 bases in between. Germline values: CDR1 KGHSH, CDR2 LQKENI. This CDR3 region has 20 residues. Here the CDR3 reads CASSPRWGLERESQGDEQYF. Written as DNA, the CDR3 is TGTGCCAGCTCACCACGTTGGGGACTCGAGCGGGAGTCGCAGGGGGACGAGCAGTACTTC.

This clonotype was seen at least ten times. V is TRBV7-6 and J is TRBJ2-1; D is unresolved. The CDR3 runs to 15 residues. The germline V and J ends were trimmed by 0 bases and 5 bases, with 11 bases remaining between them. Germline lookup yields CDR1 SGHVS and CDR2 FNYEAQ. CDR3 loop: CASSLAVEADNEQFF. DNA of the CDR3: TGTGCCAGCAGCTTAGCTGTTGAGGCCGACAATGAGCAGTTCTTC.

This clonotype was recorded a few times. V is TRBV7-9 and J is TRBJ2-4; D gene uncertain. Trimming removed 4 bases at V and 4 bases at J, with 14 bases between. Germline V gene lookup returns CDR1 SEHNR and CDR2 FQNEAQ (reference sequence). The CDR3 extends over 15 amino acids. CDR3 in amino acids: CASSSPVLGKNIQYF. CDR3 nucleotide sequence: TGTGCCAGCAGCTCTCCCGTGCTAGGGAAAAACATTCAGTACTTC.

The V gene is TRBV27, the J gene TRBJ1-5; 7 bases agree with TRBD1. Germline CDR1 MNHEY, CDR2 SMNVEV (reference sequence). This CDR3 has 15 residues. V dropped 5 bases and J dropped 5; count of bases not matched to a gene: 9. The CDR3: CASSPRSTGDQPQHF. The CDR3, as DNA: TGTGCCAGCAGTCCCAGATCAACAGGGGATCAGCCCCAGCATTTT.

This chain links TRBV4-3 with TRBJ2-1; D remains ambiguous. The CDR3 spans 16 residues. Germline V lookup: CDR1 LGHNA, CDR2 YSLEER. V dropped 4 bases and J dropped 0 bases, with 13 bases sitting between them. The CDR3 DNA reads TGCGCCAGCAGCCGCGAATCCCCGAGCTCCTACAATGAGCAGTTCTTC. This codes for CASSRESPSSYNEQFF.

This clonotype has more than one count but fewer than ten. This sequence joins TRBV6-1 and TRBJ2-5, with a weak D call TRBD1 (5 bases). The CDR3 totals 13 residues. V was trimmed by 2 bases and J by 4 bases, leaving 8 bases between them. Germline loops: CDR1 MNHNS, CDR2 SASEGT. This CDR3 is CASSEQGLETQYF. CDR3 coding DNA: TGTGCCAGCAGTGAACAGGGCTTAGAGACCCAGTACTTC.

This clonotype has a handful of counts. The CDR3 region has the DNA TGTGCCAGCAGTAGGGGCGCCCCCTCCTACAATGAGCAGTTCTTC. Its translation: CASSRGAPSYNEQFF. The V gene is TRBV6-2 or TRBV6-3, the J gene TRBJ2-1; D possibly corresponds to TRBD1 (5 bases). This CDR3 is 15 amino acids long. Trimming took 5 bases from V and 0 from J, leaving 11 bases between them. Germline V gene data show CDR1 as MNHEY and CDR2 as SVGEGT.

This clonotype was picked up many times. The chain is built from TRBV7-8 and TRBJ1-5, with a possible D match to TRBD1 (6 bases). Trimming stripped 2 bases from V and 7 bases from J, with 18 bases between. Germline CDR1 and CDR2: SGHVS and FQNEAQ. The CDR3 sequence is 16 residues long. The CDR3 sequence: CASSLHPGRGGQPQHF. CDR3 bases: TGTGCCAGCAGCTTACACCCCGGCAGGGGAGGGCAGCCCCAGCATTTT.